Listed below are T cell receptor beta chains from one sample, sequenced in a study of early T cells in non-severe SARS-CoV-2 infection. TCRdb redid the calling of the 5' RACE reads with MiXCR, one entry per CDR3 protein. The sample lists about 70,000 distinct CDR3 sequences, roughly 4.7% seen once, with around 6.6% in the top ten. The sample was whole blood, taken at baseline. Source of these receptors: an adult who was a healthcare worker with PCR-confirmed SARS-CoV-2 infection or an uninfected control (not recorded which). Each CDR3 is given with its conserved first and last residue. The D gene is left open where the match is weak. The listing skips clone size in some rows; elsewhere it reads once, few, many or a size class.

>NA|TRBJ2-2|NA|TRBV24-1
TGTGCCACCAGTGATGACAGGTCCACCGGGGAGCTGTTTTTT
CATSDDRSTGELFF
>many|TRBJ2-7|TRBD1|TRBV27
TGTGCCAGCAGTCCGGGACAGGGGTTCTACGAGCAGTACTTC
CASSPGQGFYEQYF
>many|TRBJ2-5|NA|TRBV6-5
TGTGCCAGCAGCGAGACTGGGACTGGGGGAGAGACCCAGTACTTC
CASSETGTGGETQYF
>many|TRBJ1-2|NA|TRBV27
TGTGCCAGCAGGCGAGGGGGGAGTAACTATGGCTACACCTTC
CASRRGGSNYGYTF
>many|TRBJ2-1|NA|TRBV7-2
TGTGCCAGCAGCTTCGATGTGACCTACAATGAGCAGTTCTTC
CASSFDVTYNEQFF
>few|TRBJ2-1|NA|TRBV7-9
TGTGCCAGCAGCTTCGATGAGCAGTTCTTC
CASSFDEQFF
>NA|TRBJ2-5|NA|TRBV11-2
TGTGCCAGCAGCCCCAGGGTCACCCAAGAGACCCAGTACTTC
CASSPRVTQETQYF
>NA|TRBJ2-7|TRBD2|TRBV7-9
TGTGCCAGCAGCTTAGTCGGACTAGCGATGGAGCAGTACTTC
CASSLVGLAMEQYF
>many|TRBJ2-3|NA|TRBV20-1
TGCAGTGCCGCCCCAGGGGTTTCACCCACAGATACGCAGTATTTT
CSAAPGVSPTDTQYF
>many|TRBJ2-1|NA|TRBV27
TGTGCCAGCAGCCCCTCCGGGCTTTTTAGCTCCTACAATGAGCAGTTCTTC
CASSPSGLFSSYNEQFF
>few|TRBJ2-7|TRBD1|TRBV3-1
TGTGCCAGCAGCCGGGGACAGGGGTTGTCCTACGAGCAGTACTTC
CASSRGQGLSYEQYF
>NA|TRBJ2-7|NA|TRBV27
TGTGCCAGCAGTTTACCGGACGGTTCCTACGAGCAGTACTTC
CASSLPDGSYEQYF
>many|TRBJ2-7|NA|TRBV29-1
TGCAGCGTTGAAGAAGGCTCGGGGCATCTTAACGAGCAGTACTTC
CSVEEGSGHLNEQYF
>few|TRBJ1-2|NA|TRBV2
TGTGCCAGCAGTTTAGGACCCAACTATGGCTACACCTTC
CASSLGPNYGYTF
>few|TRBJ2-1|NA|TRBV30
TGTGCCTGGAGTGCGGACCCTAGCGCCAGCTCCTACAATGAGCAGTTCTTC
CAWSADPSASSYNEQFF
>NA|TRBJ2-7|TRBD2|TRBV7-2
TGTGCCAGCAGCTTAGAGTTAGTGCTAGCGGGGGCCGTGGGCGAGCAGTACTTC
CASSLELVLAGAVGEQYF
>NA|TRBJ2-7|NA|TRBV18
TGTGCCAGCTCACCAGACAGGTCGGGGGAGCAGTACTTC
CASSPDRSGEQYF
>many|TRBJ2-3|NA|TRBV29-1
TGCAGCGTAGAAAAAGGAGGGCGCGATACGCAGTATTTT
CSVEKGGRDTQYF
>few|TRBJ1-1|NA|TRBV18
TGTGCCAGCTCACTCAGGGGTTCTGTCACTGAAGCTTTCTTT
CASSLRGSVTEAFF
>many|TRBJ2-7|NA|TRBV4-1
TGCGCCAGCAGCCAAGTAGGAGGGGGGGGAAGCTCCTACGAGCAGTACTTC
CASSQVGGGGSSYEQYF
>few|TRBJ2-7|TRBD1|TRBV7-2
TGTGCCAGCCTCTCTCGGGACAGGGGTACCGAGCAGTACTTC
CASLSRDRGTEQYF
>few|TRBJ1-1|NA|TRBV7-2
TGTGCCAGCAGCTACGTAATATCGAACACTGAAGCTTTCTTT
CASSYVISNTEAFF
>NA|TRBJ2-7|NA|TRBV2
TGTGCCGGGCGGGACCTAAGCTCCTACGAGCAGTACTTC
CAGRDLSSYEQYF
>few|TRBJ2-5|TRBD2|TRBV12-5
TGTGCTAGTGGTTTGGTACCCAGCGGGAGACGAGAGACCCAGTACTTC
CASGLVPSGRRETQYF
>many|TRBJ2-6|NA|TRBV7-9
TGTGCCAGCAGAGGACAGACCTCCCGGGGGGCCAACGTCCTGACTTTC
CASRGQTSRGANVLTF
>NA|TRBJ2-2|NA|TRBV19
TGTGCCAGTAATTACCGGGCGACCACCGGGGAGCTGTTTTTT
CASNYRATTGELFF
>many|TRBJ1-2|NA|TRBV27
TGTGCCAGCAGTCCCCAGGGTAGTACCGGCTACACCTTC
CASSPQGSTGYTF
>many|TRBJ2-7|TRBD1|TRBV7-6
TGTGCCAGCAGCTCTTCTCAGGGGGCGAGACTCTACGAGCAGTACTTC
CASSSSQGARLYEQYF
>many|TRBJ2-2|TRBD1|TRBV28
TGTGCCAGCAGTTTGAACAGGGGGCGAACCGGGGAGCTGTTTTTT
CASSLNRGRTGELFF
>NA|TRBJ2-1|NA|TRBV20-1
TGCAGTGCTAGAGAGCCGGGGAGAAACAATGAGCAGTTCTTC
CSAREPGRNNEQFF
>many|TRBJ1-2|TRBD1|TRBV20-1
TGCAGTGCTAGAGATCGGGACAGGGACGGCTACACCTTC
CSARDRDRDGYTF